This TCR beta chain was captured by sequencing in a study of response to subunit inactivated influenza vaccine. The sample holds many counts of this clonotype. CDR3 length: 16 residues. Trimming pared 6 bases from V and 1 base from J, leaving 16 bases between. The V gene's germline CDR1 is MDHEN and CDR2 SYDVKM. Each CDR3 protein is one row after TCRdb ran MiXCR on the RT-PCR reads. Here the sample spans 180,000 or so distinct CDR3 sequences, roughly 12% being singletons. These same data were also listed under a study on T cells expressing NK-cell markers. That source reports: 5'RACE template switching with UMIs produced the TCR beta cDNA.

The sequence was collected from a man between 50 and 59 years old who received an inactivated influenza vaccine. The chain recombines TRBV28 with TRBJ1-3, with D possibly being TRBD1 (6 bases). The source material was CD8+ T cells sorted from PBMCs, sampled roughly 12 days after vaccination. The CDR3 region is CASRGQGISSGNTIYF. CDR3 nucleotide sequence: TGTGCCAGCAGGGGTCAGGGGATCTCGTCTGGAAACACCATATATTTT.